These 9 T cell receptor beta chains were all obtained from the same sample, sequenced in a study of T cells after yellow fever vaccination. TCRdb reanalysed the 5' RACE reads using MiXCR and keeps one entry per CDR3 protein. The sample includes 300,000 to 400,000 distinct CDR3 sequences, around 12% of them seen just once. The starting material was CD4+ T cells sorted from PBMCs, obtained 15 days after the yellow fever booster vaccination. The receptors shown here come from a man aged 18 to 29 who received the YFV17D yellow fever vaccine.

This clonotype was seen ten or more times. The CDR3 region is CASSLGHLVGEQYV. CDR3 sequence (DNA): TGTGCCAGCAGCTTAGGTCATCTAGTCGGCGAGCAGTACGTC. The chain combines TRBV7-2 with TRBJ2-7; D unresolved. V gave up 1 base and J gave up 6 bases, with 13 bases separating them. Germline V gene data show CDR1 as SGHTA and CDR2 as FQGNSA. The CDR3 is made up of 14 amino acids.

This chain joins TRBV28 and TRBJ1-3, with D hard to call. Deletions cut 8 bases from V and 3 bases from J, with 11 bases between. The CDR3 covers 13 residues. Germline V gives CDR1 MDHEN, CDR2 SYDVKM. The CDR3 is CASVGGFGNTIYF. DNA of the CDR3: TGTGCCAGCGTGGGTGGCTTTGGAAACACCATATATTTT.

The CDR3 bases are TGCAGTGCTCCTTACTCACTGACAGGGTCGGGTTATGGCTACACCTTC. This codes for CSAPYSLTGSGYGYTF. The chain combines TRBV20-1 with TRBJ1-2, with 7 bases aligning to TRBD1. Germline V gene sequence: CDR1 DFQATT, CDR2 SNEGSKA (reference sequence). The CDR3 has 16 amino acids. V was pared by 5 bases and J by 5 bases, with 17 bases of the junction left unmatched.

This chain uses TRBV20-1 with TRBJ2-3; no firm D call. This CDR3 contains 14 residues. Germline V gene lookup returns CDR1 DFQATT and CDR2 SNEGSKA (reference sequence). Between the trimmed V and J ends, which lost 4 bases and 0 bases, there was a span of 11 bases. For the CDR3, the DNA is TGCAGTGCTAAAGGATGGGGAAGCACAGATACGCAGTATTTT. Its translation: CSAKGWGSTDTQYF.

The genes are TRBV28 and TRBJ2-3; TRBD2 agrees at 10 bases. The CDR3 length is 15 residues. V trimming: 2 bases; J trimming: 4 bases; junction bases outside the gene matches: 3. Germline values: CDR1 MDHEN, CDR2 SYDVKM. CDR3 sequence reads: CASSLLAGAPDTQYF. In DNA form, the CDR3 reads TGTGCCAGCAGTTTACTAGCGGGGGCCCCAGATACGCAGTATTTT.

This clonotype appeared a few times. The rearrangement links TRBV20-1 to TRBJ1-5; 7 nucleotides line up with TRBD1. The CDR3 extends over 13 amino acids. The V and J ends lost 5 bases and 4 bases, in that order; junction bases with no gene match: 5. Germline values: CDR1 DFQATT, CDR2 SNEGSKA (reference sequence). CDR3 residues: CSAARGWNQPQHF. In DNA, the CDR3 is TGCAGTGCTGCCAGGGGGTGGAATCAGCCCCAGCATTTT.

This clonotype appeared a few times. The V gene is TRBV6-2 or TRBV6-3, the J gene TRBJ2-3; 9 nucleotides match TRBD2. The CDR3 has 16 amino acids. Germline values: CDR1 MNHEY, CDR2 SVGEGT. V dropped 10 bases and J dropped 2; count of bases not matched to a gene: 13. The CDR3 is CATGPPAGGNTDTQYF. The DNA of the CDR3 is TGTGCCACCGGGCCCCCAGCGGGGGGAAACACAGATACGCAGTATTTT.

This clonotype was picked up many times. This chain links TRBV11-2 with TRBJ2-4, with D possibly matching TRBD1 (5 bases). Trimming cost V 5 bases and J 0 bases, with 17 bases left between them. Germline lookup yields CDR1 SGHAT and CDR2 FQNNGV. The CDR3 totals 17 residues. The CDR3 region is CASSPYDRHVAKNIQYF. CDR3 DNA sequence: TGTGCCAGCAGCCCCTATGACAGACACGTAGCCAAAAACATTCAGTACTTC.

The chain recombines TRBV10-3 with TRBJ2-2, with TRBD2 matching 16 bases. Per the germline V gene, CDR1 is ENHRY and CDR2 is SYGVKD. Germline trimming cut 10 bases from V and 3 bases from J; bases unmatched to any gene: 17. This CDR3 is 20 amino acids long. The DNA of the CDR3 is TGTGCCACCGGACCACCCGGGACTAGCGGGGGGGCCCTCGACACCGGGGAGCTGTTTTTT. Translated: CATGPPGTSGGALDTGELFF.